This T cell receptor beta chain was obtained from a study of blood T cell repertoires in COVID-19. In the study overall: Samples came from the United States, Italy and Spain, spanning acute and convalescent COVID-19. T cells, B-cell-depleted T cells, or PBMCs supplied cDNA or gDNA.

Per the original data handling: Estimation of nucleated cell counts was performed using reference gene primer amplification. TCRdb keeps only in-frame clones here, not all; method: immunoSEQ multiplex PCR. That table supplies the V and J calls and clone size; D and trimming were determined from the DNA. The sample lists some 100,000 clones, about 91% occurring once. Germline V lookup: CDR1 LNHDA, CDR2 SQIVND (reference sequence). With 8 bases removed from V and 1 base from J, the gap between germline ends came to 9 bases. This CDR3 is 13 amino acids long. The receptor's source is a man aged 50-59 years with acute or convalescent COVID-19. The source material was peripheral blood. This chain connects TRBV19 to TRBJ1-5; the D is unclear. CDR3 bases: TGTGCCAGTGCTGAGATAAGCAATCAGCCCCAGCATTTT. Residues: CASAEISNQPQHF.